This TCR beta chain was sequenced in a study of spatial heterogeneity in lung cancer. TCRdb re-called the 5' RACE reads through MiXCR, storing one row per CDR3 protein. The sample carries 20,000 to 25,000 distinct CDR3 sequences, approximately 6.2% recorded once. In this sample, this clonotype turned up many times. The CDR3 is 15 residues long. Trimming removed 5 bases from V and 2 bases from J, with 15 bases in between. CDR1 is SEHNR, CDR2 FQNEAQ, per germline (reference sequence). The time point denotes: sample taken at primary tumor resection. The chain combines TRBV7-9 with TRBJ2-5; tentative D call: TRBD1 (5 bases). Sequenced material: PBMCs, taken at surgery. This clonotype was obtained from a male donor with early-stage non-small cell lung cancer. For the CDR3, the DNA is TGTGCCAGCAGCCGCCTTGGGGCAGAGCAAGAGACCCAGTACTTC. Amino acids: CASSRLGAEQETQYF.